This T cell receptor (beta chain) was identified during a study of T cells after yellow fever vaccination. Study observations and caveats: There were almost no vaccine-responding clonotypes detectable in the sorted memory subsets on day 0. Most primary-vaccination clones reappeared after the booster (around 95% CD4, approximately 88% CD8).

Between the trimmed V and J ends, which lost 2 bases and 5 bases, there was a span of 12 bases. Germline CDR1 reads LGHNA; CDR2 reads YSLEER. The CDR3 has 15 amino acids. From the 5' RACE reads, TCRdb called clonotypes with MiXCR, one entry per CDR3 protein. The sample records 45,000 to 75,000 distinct CDR3 sequences, 5% to 6.5% being singletons. This clonotype has ten or more counts. The sequence came from a man younger than 35 who received the YFV17D yellow fever vaccine. This chain links TRBV4-3 with TRBJ2-2; D call uncertain. The sample was PBMCs, either bulk or a sorted T-cell subset (CD4+, CD8+, memory, or dextramer-sorted; not recorded which), taken on the day of the yellow fever booster vaccination. The CDR3: CASSQPGHGTGELFF. The CDR3 nucleotides are TGCGCCAGCAGCCAACCGGGCCACGGTACCGGGGAGCTGTTTTTT.